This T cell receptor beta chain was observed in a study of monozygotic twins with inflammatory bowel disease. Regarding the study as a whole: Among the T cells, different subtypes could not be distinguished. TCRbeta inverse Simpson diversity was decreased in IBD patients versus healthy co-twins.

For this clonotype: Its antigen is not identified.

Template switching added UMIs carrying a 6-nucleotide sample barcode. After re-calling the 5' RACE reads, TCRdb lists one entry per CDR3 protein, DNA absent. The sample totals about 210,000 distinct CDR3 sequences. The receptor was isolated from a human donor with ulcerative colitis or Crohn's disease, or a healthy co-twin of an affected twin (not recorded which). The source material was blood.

Here the CDR3 reads CASSLAGQLSYGYTF. The chain uses TRBV27 and TRBJ1-2; TCRdb outputs TRBD1, but without DNA this stays unchecked. Germline values: CDR1 MNHEY, CDR2 SMNVEV (reference sequence). The CDR3 length is 15 residues.